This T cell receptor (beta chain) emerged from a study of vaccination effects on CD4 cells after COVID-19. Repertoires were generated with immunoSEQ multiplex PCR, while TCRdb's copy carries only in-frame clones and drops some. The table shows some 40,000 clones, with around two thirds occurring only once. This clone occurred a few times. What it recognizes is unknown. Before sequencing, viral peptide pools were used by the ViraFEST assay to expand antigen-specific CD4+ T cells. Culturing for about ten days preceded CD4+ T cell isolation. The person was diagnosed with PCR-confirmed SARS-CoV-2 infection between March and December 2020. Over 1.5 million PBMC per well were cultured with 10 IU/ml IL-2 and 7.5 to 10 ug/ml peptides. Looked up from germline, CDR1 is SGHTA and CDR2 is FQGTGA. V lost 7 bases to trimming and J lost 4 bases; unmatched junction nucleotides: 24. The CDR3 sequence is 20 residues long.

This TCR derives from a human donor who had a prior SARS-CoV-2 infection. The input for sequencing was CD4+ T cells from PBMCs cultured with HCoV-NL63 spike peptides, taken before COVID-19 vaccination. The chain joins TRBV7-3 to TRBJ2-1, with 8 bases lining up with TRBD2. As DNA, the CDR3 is TGTGCCAGCACCCCTCCCCCGCGGGGGGCGAAGCCGACTCCATACAATGAGCAGTTCTTC. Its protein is CASTPPPRGAKPTPYNEQFF.